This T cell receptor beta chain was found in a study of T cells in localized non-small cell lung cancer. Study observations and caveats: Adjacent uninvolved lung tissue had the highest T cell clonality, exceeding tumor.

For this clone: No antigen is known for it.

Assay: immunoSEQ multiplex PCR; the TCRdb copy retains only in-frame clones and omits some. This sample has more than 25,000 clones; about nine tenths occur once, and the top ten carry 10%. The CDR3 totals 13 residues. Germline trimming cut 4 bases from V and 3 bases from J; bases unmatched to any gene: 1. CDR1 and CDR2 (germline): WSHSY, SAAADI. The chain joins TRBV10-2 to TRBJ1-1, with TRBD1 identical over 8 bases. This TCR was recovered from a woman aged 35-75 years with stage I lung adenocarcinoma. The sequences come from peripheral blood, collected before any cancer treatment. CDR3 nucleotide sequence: TGCGCCAGCAGTGCGGACAGGGACACTGAAGCTTTCTTT. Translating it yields CASSADRDTEAFF.